A selection of T cell receptor beta chains follows, all from one sample in a study of blood T cell repertoires in COVID-19. The data were produced by immunoSEQ multiplex PCR, yet TCRdb's version contains in-frame clones alone and is incomplete. The data show 150,000 to 200,000 clones, about three quarters seen once. Material for sequencing was peripheral blood. The source is a woman aged 45-60 years with active or convalescent COVID-19. Both conserved end residues are part of each CDR3. A D gene is named only where the DNA matches it firmly. Expanded clones get a size class; other rows say once, few or many, or leave the size out.

>TRBD2|TRBJ2-5|NA|TRBV5-1
CASSPGLAGVGETQYF
TGCGCCAGCAGCCCAGGACTAGCGGGAGTTGGCGAGACCCAGTACTTC
>NA|TRBJ1-5|NA|TRBV7-2
CASSLTGPNQPQHF
TGTGCCAGCAGCCTTACAGGGCCAAATCAGCCCCAGCATTTT
>NA|TRBJ2-5|NA|TRBV18
CASSPPSYGVQGKETQYF
TGTGCCAGCTCACCACCTTCTTATGGGGTGCAGGGGAAAGAGACCCAGTACTTC
>NA|TRBJ2-5|NA|TRBV10-3
CAISAMGTQETQYF
TGTGCCATCAGTGCAATGGGGACTCAAGAGACCCAGTACTTC
>NA|TRBJ2-3|NA|TRBV18
CASSHRVALSTDTQYF
TGTGCCAGCTCCCACAGGGTGGCCCTCTCCACAGATACGCAGTATTTT
>NA|TRBJ1-1|NA|TRBV7-3
CASSSHPNTEAFF
TGTGCCAGCAGCTCCCATCCGAACACTGAAGCTTTCTTT
>NA|TRBJ2-2|NA|TRBV28
CASSLVAFGGNTGELFF
TGTGCCAGCAGTTTAGTAGCGTTCGGTGGGAACACCGGGGAGCTGTTTTTT
>NA|TRBJ2-1|few|TRBV3-1/TRBV3-2
CASSQLDSGNEQFF
TGTGCCAGCAGCCAACTTGATAGCGGCAATGAGCAGTTCTTC
>TRBD2|TRBJ2-3|NA|TRBV11-3
CASSLGFLAGAQDTQYF
TGTGCCAGCAGCTTAGGTTTCCTAGCGGGAGCCCAGGATACGCAGTATTTT
>NA|TRBJ2-2|NA|TRBV7-6
CASSPEAFGSGELFF
TGTGCCAGCAGCCCCGAGGCGTTCGGGTCCGGGGAGCTGTTTTTT
>NA|TRBJ2-3|NA|TRBV19
CASGKGVRAQYF
TGTGCCAGCGGCAAGGGAGTTAGGGCGCAGTATTTT
>TRBD2|TRBJ2-7|NA|TRBV7-6
CASSSGLAGIYEQYF
TGTGCCAGCAGCTCAGGACTAGCGGGAATATACGAGCAGTACTTC
>NA|TRBJ2-5|NA|TRBV5-1
CASSLGGDETQYF
TGCGCCAGCAGCTTGGGGGGGGACGAGACCCAGTACTTC
>TRBD2|TRBJ2-7|NA|TRBV4-2
CASSQRLAGISHEQYF
TGTGCCAGCAGCCAGAGACTAGCGGGGATCTCCCACGAGCAGTACTTC
>NA|TRBJ1-5|NA|TRBV20-1
CSARDPSAQHF
TGCAGTGCTAGAGATCCCTCAGCCCAGCATTTT
>TRBD1|TRBJ1-2|NA|TRBV7-2
CASSLGGQGSGYTF
TGTGCCAGCAGCTTAGGGGGACAGGGAAGTGGCTACACCTTC
>TRBD2|TRBJ2-3|NA|TRBV6-6
CASSPPLAGGTDTQYF
TGTGCCAGCAGTCCCCCCCTAGCGGGGGGCACAGATACGCAGTATTTT
>NA|TRBJ1-5|NA|TRBV6-6
CASRPRQGNQPQHF
TGTGCCAGCAGACCCCGACAGGGCAATCAGCCCCAGCATTTT
>TRBD1|TRBJ1-5|NA|TRBV19
CASSALSGTGDQPQHF
TGTGCCAGTAGCGCACTCTCCGGGACAGGGGACCAGCCCCAGCATTTT
>NA|TRBJ1-1|NA|TRBV28
CATTREGSPNTEAFF
TGTGCCACTACCCGGGAGGGCAGTCCGAACACTGAAGCTTTCTTT
>NA|TRBJ2-7|NA|TRBV4-3
CASSQDPRYEQYF
TGCGCCAGCAGCCAAGATCCGAGGTACGAGCAGTACTTC
>NA|TRBJ2-7|many|TRBV19
CASSIRRGYEQYF
TGTGCCAGTAGTATACGAAGGGGCTACGAGCAGTACTTC
>NA|TRBJ1-5|NA|TRBV12-3/TRBV12-4
CASSLVGGQPQHF
TGTGCCAGCAGTTTAGTGGGAGGCCAGCCCCAGCATTTT
>TRBD1|TRBJ1-4|NA|TRBV27
CASSLSRTGVFEKLFF
TGTGCCAGCAGTTTATCGAGGACAGGGGTATTTGAAAAACTGTTTTTT
>NA|TRBJ1-4|NA|TRBV7-2
CASSLVTSGAGEKLFF
TGTGCCAGCAGCTTAGTTACGTCAGGGGCGGGTGAAAAACTGTTTTTT
>NA|TRBJ1-5|NA|TRBV18
CASSAGNNQPQHF
TGTGCCAGCTCAGCAGGGAACAATCAGCCCCAGCATTTT
>NA|TRBJ2-7|few|TRBV2
CASSAERGRVYEQYF
TGTGCCAGCTCCGCAGAGAGGGGGAGGGTCTACGAGCAGTACTTC
>NA|TRBJ1-4|NA|TRBV7-9
CASSPRPGDEKLFF
TGTGCCAGCAGCCCCCGCCCAGGGGATGAAAAACTGTTTTTT
>NA|TRBJ2-2|NA|TRBV7-2
CASARGGTGELFF
TGTGCCAGCGCAAGGGGGGGGACCGGGGAGCTGTTTTTT
>NA|TRBJ1-5|NA|TRBV30
CSRFSTEEGNQPQHF
TGTTCCCGGTTTTCGACAGAGGAAGGCAATCAGCCCCAGCATTTT
>TRBD1|TRBJ1-5|NA|TRBV19
CASSRDRGDNQPQHF
TGTGCCAGTAGTAGGGACAGGGGAGACAATCAGCCCCAGCATTTT
>TRBD2|TRBJ2-5|NA|TRBV5-8
CASSMTAPGGETQYF
TGTGCCAGCAGCATGACCGCCCCGGGGGGAGAGACCCAGTACTTC
>NA|TRBJ1-2|NA|TRBV4-2
CASSQRQRGYTF
TGTGCCAGCAGCCAGAGGCAGCGGGGCTACACCTTC
>NA|TRBJ1-3|NA|TRBV11-2
CASSLVEGHTIYF
TGTGCCAGCAGCTTAGTTGAGGGTCACACCATATATTTT
>NA|TRBJ2-1|NA|TRBV5-1
CASRATYNEQFF
TGCGCCAGCAGAGCGACCTACAATGAGCAGTTCTTC
>NA|TRBJ2-7|NA|TRBV7-8
CASSRAEASYEQYF
TGTGCCAGCAGCCGAGCTGAGGCCTCCTACGAGCAGTACTTC
>TRBD1|TRBJ2-1|once|TRBV19
CASSFSGQGFYNEQFF
TGTGCCAGTAGTTTTTCGGGACAGGGCTTCTACAATGAGCAGTTCTTC
>TRBD1|TRBJ1-1|NA|TRBV2
CASRQQGTLNTEAFF
TGTGCCAGCAGACAACAGGGGACCTTGAACACTGAAGCTTTCTTT
>TRBD2|TRBJ2-5|NA|TRBV19
CASSTSGSGETQYF
TGTGCCAGTAGTACTAGCGGGAGTGGTGAGACCCAGTACTTC
>TRBD1|TRBJ1-1|few|TRBV5-4
CASSFSGQGRLNTEAFF
TGTGCCAGCAGCTTCTCGGGACAGGGGAGATTGAACACTGAAGCTTTCTTT
>TRBD1|TRBJ2-6|NA|TRBV20-1
CSASDRATSGANVLTF
TGCAGTGCTAGTGACAGGGCGACCTCTGGGGCCAACGTCCTGACTTTC
>NA|TRBJ1-4|NA|TRBV5-1
CASSLSRVNEKLFF
TGCGCCAGCAGCTTGAGTCGGGTTAATGAAAAACTGTTTTTT
>TRBD1|TRBJ2-7|NA|TRBV28
CASSSPTGAYEQYF
TGTGCCAGCAGTTCACCGACAGGGGCCTACGAGCAGTACTTC
>NA|TRBJ2-3|NA|TRBV2
CASKGLSDTQYF
TGTGCCAGCAAGGGACTGTCAGATACGCAGTATTTT
>TRBD2|TRBJ2-3|NA|TRBV28
CASSPRVWVAGGLKPSTDTQYF
TGTGCCAGCAGTCCCCGAGTTTGGGTAGCGGGAGGCCTAAAACCTAGCACAGATACGCAGTATTTT
>TRBD1|TRBJ2-1|NA|TRBV6-5
CASSYNRGTYNEQFF
TGTGCCAGCAGTTACAACAGGGGCACCTACAATGAGCAGTTCTTC
>NA|TRBJ1-5|NA|TRBV2
CASHGANQPQHF
TGTGCCAGCCATGGGGCTAATCAGCCCCAGCATTTT
>NA|TRBJ2-3|NA|TRBV7-2
CASSLVASPGTDTQYF
TGTGCCAGCAGCTTAGTGGCATCCCCCGGCACAGATACGCAGTATTTT
>NA|TRBJ2-7|NA|TRBV28
CASSLWAGDSYEQYF
TGTGCCAGCAGTTTATGGGCAGGGGATTCTTACGAGCAGTACTTC
>NA|TRBJ1-6|NA|TRBV3-1/TRBV3-2
CASSQGSSSLHF
TGTGCCAGCAGCCAGGGGAGTTCATCCCTCCACTTT
>TRBD1|TRBJ1-1|NA|TRBV5-4
CASSGRTGFTEAFF
TGTGCCAGCAGCGGTCGGACAGGGTTTACTGAAGCTTTCTTT
>NA|TRBJ1-2|NA|TRBV10-3
CAIRIGQNSANYGYTF
TGTGCCATCAGGATAGGACAGAACTCAGCCAACTATGGCTACACCTTC
>NA|TRBJ1-5|NA|TRBV28
CASSAYSNQPQHF
TGTGCCAGCAGTGCGTATAGCAATCAGCCCCAGCATTTT
>TRBD2|TRBJ2-2|NA|TRBV5-1
CASSSGGPAGELFF
TGCGCCAGCAGCTCGGGGGGGCCCGCCGGGGAGCTGTTTTTT